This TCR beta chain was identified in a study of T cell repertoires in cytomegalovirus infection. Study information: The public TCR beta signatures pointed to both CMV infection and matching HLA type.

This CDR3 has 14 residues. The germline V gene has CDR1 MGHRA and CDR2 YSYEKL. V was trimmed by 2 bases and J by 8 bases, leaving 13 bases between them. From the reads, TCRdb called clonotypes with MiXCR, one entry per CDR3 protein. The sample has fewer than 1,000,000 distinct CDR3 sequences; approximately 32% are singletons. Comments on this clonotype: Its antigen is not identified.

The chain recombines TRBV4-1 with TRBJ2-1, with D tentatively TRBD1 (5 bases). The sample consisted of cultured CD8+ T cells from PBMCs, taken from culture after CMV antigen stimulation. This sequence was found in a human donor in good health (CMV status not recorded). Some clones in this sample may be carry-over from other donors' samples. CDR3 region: CASSQRQLADEQFF. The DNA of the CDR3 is TGCGCCAGCAGCCAACGACAGTTGGCGGATGAGCAGTTCTTC.